This TCR beta chain was profiled in a study of blood T cell repertoires in COVID-19. Study-level background: Collection of acute and convalescent COVID-19 samples took place in the United States, Italy and Spain. The analysed material was cDNA or gDNA that came from T cells, B-cell-depleted T cells, or PBMCs.

The CDR3 spans 17 residues. Looked up from germline, CDR1 is PRHDT and CDR2 is FYEKMQ (reference sequence). The trim removed 5 bases at V and 2 bases at J, leaving 11 bases unmatched. Original processing notes: Scientists estimated how many nucleated cells there were by amplifying reference gene primers. Method: immunoSEQ multiplex PCR; TCRdb's copy keeps in-frame clones and lacks some. D and trimming come from the DNA, and the V and J calls and clone size come from that table. Of 150,000 to 200,000 clones listed, 80% to 95% are singletons. The specimen sequenced was peripheral blood. This TCR derives from a middle-aged man with acute or convalescent COVID-19. The J gene is TRBJ1-3, the V gene TRBV13; TRBD1 matches 8 bases. CDR3 region: CASSPRTGKMAGNTIYF. CDR3 DNA: TGTGCCAGCAGCCCACGGACAGGGAAGATGGCTGGAAACACCATATATTTT.